This T cell receptor beta chain was sequenced in a study of blood T cell repertoires in COVID-19. Per germline, CDR1 SGDLS and CDR2 YYNGEE. The CDR3 has 14 residues. Trimming pared 3 bases from V and 4 bases from J, leaving 13 bases between. How the authors handled the data: Reference gene primer amplification yielded estimated nucleated cell counts. Assay used: immunoSEQ multiplex PCR; TCRdb lists only in-frame clones, some missing. V and J calls and clone size follow that table, whereas D and trimming were derived from the DNA. The sample shows more than 80,000 clones, 72% of them seen only once. This clonotype was obtained from a woman in her sixties in a cohort sampled during active or convalescent COVID-19. V gene TRBV9 combines with J gene TRBJ1-1; D possibly corresponds to TRBD1 (5 bases). Material for sequencing was peripheral blood. The chain's CDR3 is CASSALGQATEAFF. In DNA form, the CDR3 reads TGTGCCAGCAGCGCCCTGGGGCAGGCCACTGAAGCTTTCTTT.